This T cell receptor beta chain was recorded in a study of CD8 T cells in Susac syndrome. The CDR3 extends over 11 amino acids. CDR1 is ENHRY, CDR2 SYGVKD, per germline. V was clipped by 6 bases and J by 10 bases; unmatched bases: 3. Random hexamers were used to reverse transcribe about 0.5 to 1 ug of RNA. TCRdb called the immunoSEQ multiplex PCR reads again in MiXCR, with one record for every CDR3 protein. There are a few hundred thousand distinct CDR3 sequences in the sample; roughly 84% occur only once, and over 0.095% lies in the top ten. The J gene is TRBJ2-1, the V gene TRBV10-3, with 7 bases identical to TRBD2. The TCR comes from a human donor with multiple sclerosis. The sample consisted of CD8+ T cells from PBMCs. In DNA, the CDR3 is TGTGCCATCAGGTGGCGGGAGGAGCAGTTCTTC. Its translation: CAIRWREEQFF.